This T cell receptor (beta chain) was retrieved from a study of T cell changes during pregnancy in multiple sclerosis (dated by TCRdb to between 2018 and 2021). With respect to the entire study: The study looked at changes in the T cell repertoire across pregnancy in women with multiple sclerosis.

Concerning this clone: The antigen it binds to is not known. Base-call qualities are not available, and no considerably larger clone is one nucleotide away.

Library generation was performed with the immunoSEQ multiplex PCR assay. TCRdb holds this immuneACCESS table with in-frame rearrangements only. Some clones are missing; in checked studies, unresolved V genes explain under half, and the rest has no known cause. The sample contains 100,000 to 110,000 clones, approximately 92% of them found a single time. The top ten clones comprise around 1.8% of the sample. V gives up 0 bases and J gives up 0 bases, and the segment between their germline ends measures 12 bases. Taken from the germline V gene (reference sequence), the CDR1 and CDR2 loops are LNHNV and YYDKDF. The CDR3 spans 17 residues, from the cysteine through the phenylalanine. Only the CDR3 DNA stays, 51 bases, in frame from base 1.

This specimen was peripheral blood, taken after pregnancy. The receptor's source is a female donor with multiple sclerosis, enrolled in a pregnancy study. The chain links TRBV15 with TRBJ1-3; perhaps TRBD1 is the D gene, with 5 bases matching. The nucleotide sequence reads as follows: TGTGCCACCAGCAGAGACGGGACTCGAATCTCTGGAAACACCATATATTTT. Its amino acids are CATSRDGTRISGNTIYF.